The T cell receptor (beta chain) described here comes from a study of CD8+CD57+ T cells in acquired aplastic anemia. The overall study: Sorted cells (CD4+ and CD8+) yielded DNA amounts that averaged about 2.9 ug. Read counts for CD4+ cells (from healthy donors) averaged around 10 million.

Genomic DNA, the template, was used for profiling of the TCR beta VDJ and CDR3. TCRdb re-analysed the reads in MiXCR, keeping a single row per CDR3 protein. The repertoire holds roughly 150,000 distinct CDR3 sequences, with approximately 44% as singletons. Whole-study findings and limits: There were some 27 CD8+ CDR3 sequences that occurred in both patients and controls. Significant differences in CD8+ Simpson's diversity were not observed between patients and controls.

The table lists this clonotype with many counts. The antigen remains undetermined. In germline, CDR1 is DFQATT, CDR2 SNEGSKA (reference sequence). V was shortened by 4 bases and J by 1 base, with 14 bases between the two germline ends. This CDR3 is 15 amino acids long. Input material: sorted CD4+, CD8+, or CD8+CD57+ T cells (not recorded which) from PBMCs. This sequence originates from a human donor in good health. V and J are TRBV20-1 and TRBJ1-5; a weak D match, TRBD1 (6 bases). CDR3 nucleotide sequence: TGCAGTGCTACATGGATGGACAGAAGCAATCAGCCCCAGCATTTT. It encodes CSATWMDRSNQPQHF.